This T cell receptor (beta chain) was sequenced in a study of shared clonotypes between healthy human individuals. The length of the CDR3 is 15 residues. CDR1 is SGHVS and CDR2 is FQNEAQ in the germline V gene. V dropped 8 bases and J dropped 1 base, with 15 bases sitting between them. Over several immunoSEQ plates, each subset's genomic DNA was distributed in even portions. On sorted subsets, replicate PCRs used 200 ng DNA, or some 27,000 T cell genomes. As processed by the authors: From ImmunoSEQ came sequences covering only the junction and carrying no quality scores, so filtering differed. Some clones are missing from TCRdb's copy, which holds only in-frame ones; the method was immunoSEQ multiplex PCR. D and trimming were read from the DNA, whereas the V and J calls and clone size are those reported in that table. The sample records roughly 1,100,000 clones, roughly 80% being singletons. Those who donated, Caucasian adults without exception, all lived in Nashville, Tennessee.

The origin of this receptor is a man younger than 35 in good health. This chain joins TRBV7-8 and TRBJ1-3; maybe TRBD1 (5 bases). The sequenced sample consisted of memory CD4+ T cells sorted from blood. Sample subset: CD45RA-negative fraction. CDR3 DNA sequence: TGTGCCAGCGTGAAAGACAGCGGATCTGGAAACACCATATATTTT. Translated, it gives CASVKDSGSGNTIYF.